The next 17 T cell receptor beta chains were all read from a single sample in a study of identical twins. TCRdb analysed the 5' RACE reads with MiXCR anew, one entry per CDR3 protein. The repertoire has 500,000 to 600,000 distinct CDR3 sequences, approximately 22% of them found once; the top ten carry around 0.91%. Separately, the same data were catalogued under a study of T cells expressing NK-cell markers.

What was sequenced was CD4+ T cells sorted from blood. The source of these receptors is a woman aged 18-29 years in good health.

This clonotype was observed a handful of times. This rearrangement joins TRBV29-1 to TRBJ2-5, with 10 bases lining up with TRBD1. The germline CDR1 and CDR2 sequences are SQVTM and ANQGSEA. The trim removed 6 bases at V and 1 base at J, leaving 8 bases unmatched. CDR3 size: 15 residues. CDR3 bases: TGCAGCGTAGCCGGACAGGGGGGCATCCAAGAGACCCAGTACTTC. Translated: CSVAGQGGIQETQYF. Looking up the rest from reference TRBV29-1 and TRBJ2-5 gives the full variable domain: SAVISQKPSRDICQRGTSLTIQCQVDSQVTMMFWYRQQPGQSLTLIATANQGSEATYESGFVIDKFPISRPNLTFSTLTVSNMSPEDSSIYLCSVAGQGGIQETQYFGPGTRLLVL.

This clonotype was recorded a few times. This chain uses TRBV7-2 with TRBJ1-5; no clear D. CDR3 length: 15 residues. Trimming stripped 4 bases from V and 1 base from J, with 11 bases between. CDR1 is SGHTA and CDR2 is FQGNSA in the germline V gene. The CDR3 DNA reads as TGTGCCAGCAGCTCCGACCGGTCCAGCAATCAGCCCCAGCATTTT. Its translation: CASSSDRSSNQPQHF.

The chain employs TRBV7-2 and TRBJ2-7; maybe TRBD1 (6 bases). Per the germline V gene, CDR1 is SGHTA and CDR2 is FQGNSA. There are 16 residues in the CDR3. V dropped 3 bases and J dropped 2 bases, with 17 bases sitting between them. The chain's CDR3 is CASSLGTGTMAYEQYF. The CDR3 region has the DNA TGTGCCAGCAGCTTGGGGACCGGGACAATGGCCTACGAGCAGTACTTC.

This chain connects TRBV12-3 or TRBV12-4 to TRBJ2-1, with 9 bases lining up with TRBD2. The CDR3 runs 16 residues. The V and J ends lost 4 bases and 5 bases, in that order; junction bases with no gene match: 9. CDR3 region: CASSSQTSGDHNEQFF. CDR3 nucleotides: TGTGCCAGCAGTTCCCAGACTAGCGGAGACCACAATGAGCAGTTCTTC.

The gene calls are TRBV20-1 and TRBJ2-3, with 7 bases matching TRBD2. Germline values: CDR1 DFQATT, CDR2 SNEGSKA (reference sequence). The CDR3 extends over 15 amino acids. V lost 6 bases to trimming and J lost 5 bases; unmatched junction nucleotides: 14. CDR3 nucleotides: TGCAGTGCCACCTCCTCAGCGGGAAGGAGAGATACGCAGTATTTT. Translation: CSATSSAGRRDTQYF.

This clonotype has a count of ten or more. This chain links TRBV29-1 with TRBJ2-1, with TRBD2 identical over 8 bases. There are 12 residues in the CDR3. Losses at the gene ends were 7 bases for V and 8 bases for J; bases not matched to a gene: 7. Germline CDR1 and CDR2: SQVTM and ANQGSEA. This CDR3 reads CSATVTSDEQFF. The CDR3 coding sequence is TGCAGCGCTACGGTGACTAGCGATGAGCAGTTCTTC.

This clonotype was seen a handful of times. The chain links TRBV11-3 to TRBJ2-3; TRBD1 agrees at 7 bases. Trimming cost V 3 bases and J 2 bases; bases outside gene matches: 8. The CDR3 length is 16 residues. CDR1 SGHNT and CDR2 YENEEA come from the germline V gene. CDR3 sequence (DNA): TGTGCCAGCAGCTTTTCTCGAGGACAGGTCACAGATACGCAGTATTTT. Its translation: CASSFSRGQVTDTQYF.

This clonotype was counted a few times. This sequence joins TRBV24-1 and TRBJ1-1, with D unclear. V lost 7 bases and J lost 11, with 16 bases in between. The CDR3 totals 12 residues. Germline CDR1 is KGHDR and CDR2 is SFDVKD. This chain's CDR3 is CATSAEDPGAFF. CDR3 sequence (DNA): TGTGCCACCAGCGCTGAGGACCCCGGGGCTTTCTTT.

The chain couples TRBV20-1 to TRBJ2-5; TRBD2 agrees at 12 bases. CDR1 is DFQATT, CDR2 SNEGSKA, per germline (reference sequence). CDR3 length equals 15 residues. V shed 6 bases, J shed 1 base, and the junction held 6 bases outside the gene matches. CDR3 in amino acids: CSADGLAGTQETQYF. As DNA, the CDR3 is TGCAGTGCCGACGGACTAGCGGGGACCCAAGAGACCCAGTACTTC.

This clonotype showed up just a few times. One end of the junction is discordant with germline, which a read error may explain. V and J are TRBV7-9 and TRBJ2-1; unclear D gene. The CDR3 spans 16 residues. CDR1 is SEHNR, CDR2 FQNEAQ, per germline (reference sequence). CDR3 DNA sequence: TGTGCCAGCAGATTAGTAGGCGGAACCTCCTACAATGAGCAGTTCTTC. It specifies CASRLVGGTSYNEQFF.

V is TRBV5-1 and J is TRBJ2-1; TRBD1 agrees at 7 bases. This CDR3 spans 15 amino acids. Germline V gene lookup returns CDR1 SGHRS and CDR2 YFSETQ. With V trimmed by 4 bases and J by 2 bases, 6 bases remained unmatched. The CDR3 protein is CASSPGTAPYNEQFF. CDR3 DNA: TGCGCCAGCAGCCCCGGGACAGCTCCCTACAATGAGCAGTTCTTC.

This chain links TRBV6-1 with TRBJ1-2; TRBD1 is a possible D gene (5 bases). Germline lookup yields CDR1 MNHNS and CDR2 SASEGT. The CDR3 totals 14 residues. V was clipped by 6 bases and J by 3 bases, with 14 bases between them. The DNA of the CDR3 is TGTGCCAGCAGCCGAGGTGGGGGAGACTATGGCTACACCTTC. Its protein is CASSRGGGDYGYTF.

The CDR3 spells CASRSGVNTDTQYF. The DNA of the CDR3 is TGCGCCAGCAGAAGCGGGGTCAACACAGATACGCAGTATTTT. This chain uses TRBV10-1 with TRBJ2-3, with TRBD2 identical over 7 bases. The germline V gene has CDR1 WNHNN and CDR2 SYGVQD (reference sequence). The CDR3 length is 14 residues. V dropped 6 bases and J dropped 2; count of bases not matched to a gene: 5.

This clonotype was counted only a few times. This sequence joins TRBV20-1 and TRBJ2-1, with D tentatively TRBD2 (5 bases). With 2 bases removed from V and 0 bases from J, the gap between germline ends came to 11 bases. The germline CDR1 and CDR2 sequences are DFQATT and SNEGSKA (reference sequence). The CDR3 length is 15 residues. The CDR3 here is CSARRRGTSYNEQFF. The CDR3 DNA is TGCAGTGCTAGACGACGGGGAACCTCCTACAATGAGCAGTTCTTC.

This clonotype has a count of ten or more. The genes are TRBV12-3 or TRBV12-4 and TRBJ1-5; no definite D call. The V gene lost 6 bases and the J gene lost 2 bases, with 8 bases spanning the gap. The CDR3 runs to 13 residues. The CDR3 sequence is CASSFLGNQPQHF. The CDR3 DNA reads TGTGCCAGCAGCTTTCTGGGCAATCAGCCCCAGCATTTT.

The rearrangement joins TRBV7-2 to TRBJ2-7; D may be TRBD1 or TRBD2 (6 bases each). Trimming removed 7 bases from V and 3 bases from J, with 19 bases in between. This CDR3 is built from 15 residues. From germline, CDR1 is SGHTA and CDR2 FQGNSA. CDR3 sequence reads: CASTEGGAINYEQYF. The CDR3 coding sequence is TGTGCCAGCACCGAGGGGGGCGCCATTAACTACGAGCAGTACTTC.

This clonotype was seen only a few times. V usage is TRBV10-3 and J usage is TRBJ2-1; 8 bases match TRBD2. Germline V CDR1 and CDR2: ENHRY, SYGVKD. The CDR3 spans 13 residues. V was clipped by 8 bases and J by 8 bases; unmatched bases: 8. The CDR3 DNA reads TGTGCCATCCGTAGCGGGGAGCAACATGAGCAGTTCTTC. Protein product: CAIRSGEQHEQFF.